A selection of T cell receptor beta chains follows, all from one sample in a study of T cell changes during pregnancy in multiple sclerosis. TCRdb's table, derived via immunoSEQ multiplex PCR, lists solely in-frame clones and lacks some. The table includes about 120,000 clones, under 95% detected once. The sequenced sample was peripheral blood, obtained before pregnancy. These receptor sequences come from a female donor with multiple sclerosis, enrolled in a pregnancy study. Each CDR3 is given with its conserved first and last residue. The D gene is left open where the match is weak. Expanded clones get a size class; other rows say once, few or many, or leave the size out.

cdr3_aa,cdr3_nt,j_call,clone_size,d_call,v_call
CASSYEGAVGGYTF,TGTGCCAGCAGTTACGAGGGGGCCGTCGGGGGCTACACCTTC,TRBJ1-2,-,TRBD1,TRBV6-6
CASSLIAGSNNEQFF,TGCGCCAGCAGCTTGATAGCGGGAAGCAACAATGAGCAGTTCTTC,TRBJ2-1,-,TRBD2,TRBV5-1
CASSVGTSAPGELFF,TGTGCCAGCAGCGTGGGGACTAGCGCCCCCGGGGAGCTGTTTTTT,TRBJ2-2,-,TRBD2,TRBV7-3
CASSLAPVGGGETQYF,TGTGCCAGCAGCTTAGCACCGGTGGGAGGAGGGGAGACCCAGTACTTC,TRBJ2-5,once,-,TRBV7-2
CASRPGLGNSPLHF,TGTGCCAGCAGGCCGGGACTGGGTAATTCACCCCTCCACTTT,TRBJ1-6,-,-,TRBV6-4
CASSEYFNWGHRRNTEAFF,TGTGCCAGCAGTGAGTATTTTAATTGGGGACACCGGAGAAACACTGAAGCTTTCTTT,TRBJ1-1,-,-,TRBV6-1
CASSYTGADEQYF,TGTGCCAGCAGCTATACAGGGGCGGACGAGCAGTACTTC,TRBJ2-7,-,TRBD1,TRBV11-3
CASSLLGGGNQPQHF,TGTGCCAGCAGCCTACTCGGGGGGGGCAATCAGCCCCAGCATTTT,TRBJ1-5,-,-,TRBV27
CASSLEVRYGYTF,TGTGCCAGCAGCTTGGAAGTGCGCTATGGCTACACCTTC,TRBJ1-2,once,-,TRBV5-4
CATHRQGGGGYTF,TGTGCCACGCATCGACAGGGGGGTGGTGGCTACACCTTC,TRBJ1-2,-,TRBD1,TRBV6-5
CAYTGRNYGYTF,TGTGCCTATACAGGGAGAAACTATGGCTACACCTTC,TRBJ1-2,-,-,TRBV30
CASSGSGEETQYF,TGTGCCAGCAGCGGTAGCGGGGAAGAGACCCAGTACTTC,TRBJ2-5,-,TRBD2,TRBV9
CASSPQAGTGGSSYEQYF,TGTGCCAGCAGTCCACAAGCCGGGACAGGGGGTAGCTCCTACGAGCAGTACTTC,TRBJ2-7,-,TRBD1,TRBV25-1
CASSVLGGTDTQYF,TGTGCCAGCAGCGTCCTCGGGGGCACAGATACGCAGTATTTT,TRBJ2-3,-,-,TRBV9
CASSLVGGSRTGELFF,TGCGCCAGCAGCTTGGTAGGGGGCAGTCGAACCGGGGAGCTGTTTTTT,TRBJ2-2,-,TRBD1,TRBV5-1
CASSADNEQFF,TGTGCCAGCAGCGCTGACAATGAGCAGTTCTTC,TRBJ2-1,-,-,TRBV9
CASSQEASEWGTGELFF,TGTGCCAGCAGCCAAGAGGCTAGCGAATGGGGCACCGGGGAGCTGTTTTTT,TRBJ2-2,-,-,TRBV4-2
CASSYSSSGNTIYF,TGTGCCAGCAGTTACTCTAGCAGCGGAAACACCATATATTTT,TRBJ1-3,-,-,TRBV6-5
CASSEGAGQPQHF,TGTGCCAGCAGTGAAGGAGCGGGTCAGCCCCAGCATTTT,TRBJ1-5,-,-,TRBV25-1
CASSLGPAVEQYF,TGTGCCAGCAGCTTAGGGCCCGCGGTGGAGCAGTACTTC,TRBJ2-7,-,-,TRBV7-9
CASSKGDRAYNEQFF,TGTGCCAGCAGTAAGGGGGACAGGGCCTACAATGAGCAGTTCTTC,TRBJ2-1,-,TRBD1,TRBV2
CASSLSPQRETQYF,TGTGCCAGCAGTCTATCTCCCCAGAGGGAGACCCAGTACTTC,TRBJ2-5,-,-,TRBV28
CASSYPKTGGGDYGYTF,TGTGCCAGCAGTTACCCAAAGACAGGGGGCGGGGACTATGGCTACACCTTC,TRBJ1-2,-,TRBD1,TRBV28
CAWSTRGATEAFF,TGTGCCTGGAGTACACGGGGGGCCACTGAAGCTTTCTTT,TRBJ1-1,-,-,TRBV30
CARRGGVEKLFF,TGTGCCAGACGCGGGGGGGTGGAAAAACTGTTTTTT,TRBJ1-4,-,-,TRBV27
CASSYSQQGNGYTF,TGTGCCAGCAGTTACTCGCAACAGGGAAACGGCTACACCTTC,TRBJ1-2,-,-,TRBV6-5
CASSYTGDGNTIYF,TGTGCCAGCAGTTACACAGGGGATGGAAACACCATATATTTT,TRBJ1-3,-,TRBD1,TRBV6-5
CATPGTGGARGYTF,TGTGCCACCCCCGGGACAGGGGGCGCGAGGGGCTACACCTTC,TRBJ1-2,once,TRBD1,TRBV6-1
CASSVRQGQDQPQHF,TGTGCCAGCAGTGTTCGGCAGGGCCAAGATCAGCCCCAGCATTTT,TRBJ1-5,once,-,TRBV2
CASSLAQTGNPEQYF,TGTGCCAGCAGCTTAGCCCAGACAGGGAACCCCGAGCAGTACTTC,TRBJ2-7,-,TRBD1,TRBV7-8
CASSLGRTVTKGDEKLFF,TGTGCCAGCAGCTTAGGGAGGACAGTTACTAAGGGAGATGAAAAACTGTTTTTT,TRBJ1-4,once,-,TRBV11-2
CSVDSWERDHTDTQYF,TGCAGCGTTGATTCTTGGGAGCGGGACCACACAGATACGCAGTATTTT,TRBJ2-3,-,TRBD2,TRBV29-1
CASSPGYPGSETQYF,TGCGCCAGCAGCCCCGGATATCCGGGTTCGGAGACCCAGTACTTC,TRBJ2-5,-,-,TRBV5-1
CASSLWSAGSNEQFF,TGCGCCAGCAGCTTGTGGTCGGCAGGCAGTAATGAGCAGTTCTTC,TRBJ2-1,-,-,TRBV5-1
CASSRGQGWETQYF,TGTGCCAGCAGCCGCGGGCAGGGGTGGGAGACCCAGTACTTC,TRBJ2-5,-,-,TRBV7-6
CASSLLAGERGGELFF,TGTGCCAGCAGCCTATTAGCGGGAGAAAGAGGCGGGGAGCTGTTTTTT,TRBJ2-2,-,TRBD2,TRBV14
CASSPGGGHEQFF,TGCGCCAGCAGCCCGGGCGGGGGCCATGAGCAGTTCTTC,TRBJ2-1,-,-,TRBV5-1
CASRREDYEQYF,TGTGCCAGCAGGAGGGAGGACTACGAGCAGTACTTC,TRBJ2-7,-,-,TRBV2
CASSLASGSLNEQYF,TGCGCCAGCAGCTTGGCCAGCGGGAGTTTGAACGAGCAGTACTTC,TRBJ2-7,-,TRBD2,TRBV5-1
CASSPRILAETQYF,TGTGCCAGCAGCCCCCGGATCCTAGCGGAGACCCAGTACTTC,TRBJ2-5,-,-,TRBV9
CASRRNTEAFF,TGTGCCAGCAGGCGGAACACTGAAGCTTTCTTT,TRBJ1-1,-,-,TRBV2
CASSPSLAPGEQFF,TGTGCCAGCAGCCCCTCACTAGCCCCAGGGGAGCAGTTCTTC,TRBJ2-1,-,-,TRBV7-3
CASSIAAGLNEKLFF,TGTGCCAGTAGTATAGCAGCGGGGCTAAACGAAAAACTGTTTTTT,TRBJ1-4,once,-,TRBV19
CASSEFARETQYF,TGCGCCAGCAGTGAGTTCGCGAGGGAGACCCAGTACTTC,TRBJ2-5,-,-,TRBV10-2
CASSRAGVNQPQHF,TGTGCCAGCAGTAGGGCGGGGGTCAATCAGCCCCAGCATTTT,TRBJ1-5,-,-,TRBV2
CASSPGLNSYEQYF,TGTGCCAGCAGCCCGGGACTTAACTCCTACGAGCAGTACTTC,TRBJ2-7,-,-,TRBV9
CASSSGTLEQYF,TGCGCCAGCAGCTCCGGGACACTTGAGCAGTACTTC,TRBJ2-7,-,-,TRBV5-1
CASSSDSGKRYEQYF,TGTGCCAGCAGCTCGGATAGCGGGAAGCGCTACGAGCAGTACTTC,TRBJ2-7,-,TRBD2,TRBV7-9
CASSELAGREKLFF,TGTGCCAGCAGTGAACTCGCAGGGAGGGAAAAACTGTTTTTT,TRBJ1-4,-,-,TRBV25-1
CASSLDRTLGSNQPQHF,TGCGCCAGCAGTCTGGACAGGACCCTGGGGAGCAATCAGCCCCAGCATTTT,TRBJ1-5,-,TRBD1,TRBV23-1
CAISEFGTGAGNTIYF,TGTGCCATCAGTGAATTCGGGACAGGGGCTGGAAACACCATATATTTT,TRBJ1-3,once,TRBD1,TRBV10-3
CASSEALLGGNEQFF,TGTGCCAGCAGTGAAGCGCTTCTTGGGGGGAATGAGCAGTTCTTC,TRBJ2-1,-,-,TRBV6-1
CASTPSGDNNEQFF,TGCGCCAGCACCCCCAGCGGAGACAACAATGAGCAGTTCTTC,TRBJ2-1,-,-,TRBV5-1